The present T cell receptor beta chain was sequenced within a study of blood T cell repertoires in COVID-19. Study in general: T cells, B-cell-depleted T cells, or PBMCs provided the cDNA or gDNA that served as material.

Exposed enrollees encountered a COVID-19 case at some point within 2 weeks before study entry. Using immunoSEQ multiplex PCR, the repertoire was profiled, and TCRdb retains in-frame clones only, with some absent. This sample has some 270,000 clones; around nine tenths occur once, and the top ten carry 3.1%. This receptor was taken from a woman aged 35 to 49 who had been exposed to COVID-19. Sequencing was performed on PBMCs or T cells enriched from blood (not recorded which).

The CDR3 loop is CASSLNPGQGAVGYTF. The CDR3 DNA sequence: TGTGCCAGCAGCTTAAACCCGGGACAGGGGGCGGTTGGCTACACCTTC. V and J are TRBV7-3 and TRBJ1-2, with TRBD1 matching over 12 bases. Germline-derived CDR1 and CDR2 are SGHTA and FQGTGA. CDR3 length equals 16 residues. With V trimmed by 1 base and J by 7 bases, 7 bases remained unmatched.